These T cell receptor beta chains were read from a single sample in a study of beta chain features in type 1 diabetes. Only in-frame clones appear in the TCRdb table, and some are missing; sequencing was by immunoSEQ multiplex PCR. The sample yields roughly 180,000 clones, roughly 8% seen once. Sample: central memory CD4+ T cells from blood. The receptors come from a man between 18 and 35 years old with type 1 diabetes. CDR3s include the opening cysteine and the closing phenylalanine or tryptophan. The order of the fields is V gene, D gene, clone size, J gene, CDR3 protein, CDR3 DNA. D genes are given only for firm matches. Size is omitted from some rows. Given values are once, few, many or a class for expanded clones.

v_call: TRBV6-5; d_call: NA; clone_size: NA; j_call: TRBJ2-3; cdr3_aa: CASSATTVGTQYF; cdr3_nt: TGTGCCAGCAGTGCAACGACAGTTGGTACGCAGTATTTT
v_call: TRBV28; d_call: NA; clone_size: few; j_call: TRBJ1-4; cdr3_aa: CASSLFQGKKLFF; cdr3_nt: TGTGCCAGCAGTTTATTTCAGGGGAAAAAACTGTTTTTT
v_call: TRBV5-1; d_call: NA; clone_size: NA; j_call: TRBJ2-4; cdr3_aa: CASSLGQGVGDIQYF; cdr3_nt: TGCGCCAGCAGCTTGGGGCAGGGCGTCGGAGACATTCAGTACTTC
v_call: TRBV5-6; d_call: NA; clone_size: NA; j_call: TRBJ2-4; cdr3_aa: CASSLGQPNIQYF; cdr3_nt: TGTGCCAGCAGCTTGGGACAGCCAAACATTCAGTACTTC
v_call: TRBV18; d_call: TRBD1; clone_size: NA; j_call: TRBJ1-2; cdr3_aa: CASSPYRTGTNYGYTF; cdr3_nt: TGTGCCAGCTCACCATACCGGACAGGGACAAACTATGGCTACACCTTC
v_call: TRBV7-7; d_call: TRBD1; clone_size: NA; j_call: TRBJ2-5; cdr3_aa: CASSLDRGFQETQYF; cdr3_nt: TGTGCCAGCAGCTTAGACAGGGGGTTCCAAGAGACCCAGTACTTC
v_call: TRBV28; d_call: NA; clone_size: NA; j_call: TRBJ1-5; cdr3_aa: CASSRQAGMGNQPQHF; cdr3_nt: TGTGCCAGCAGTCGTCAAGCGGGGATGGGCAATCAGCCCCAGCATTTT
v_call: TRBV14; d_call: TRBD1; clone_size: few; j_call: TRBJ2-2; cdr3_aa: CASRADRVGGELFF; cdr3_nt: TGTGCCAGCAGGGCCGACAGGGTCGGCGGGGAGCTGTTTTTT
v_call: TRBV7-2; d_call: NA; clone_size: few; j_call: TRBJ2-1; cdr3_aa: CASSLGGAGGSYNEQFF; cdr3_nt: TGTGCCAGCAGCTTAGGCGGGGCAGGGGGCTCCTACAATGAGCAGTTCTTC
v_call: TRBV27; d_call: TRBD2; clone_size: few; j_call: TRBJ2-5; cdr3_aa: CASSLFGRGFRRGETQYF; cdr3_nt: TGTGCCAGCAGTTTATTTGGGCGGGGGTTTCGGCGTGGGGAGACCCAGTACTTC
v_call: TRBV7-2; d_call: TRBD1; clone_size: NA; j_call: TRBJ1-1; cdr3_aa: CASSLDVLTGGRAFF; cdr3_nt: TGTGCCAGCAGCTTAGACGTTCTGACAGGGGGGAGAGCTTTCTTT
v_call: TRBV30; d_call: NA; clone_size: few; j_call: TRBJ1-3; cdr3_aa: CAWSPGRGVGSGNTIYF; cdr3_nt: TGTGCCTGGAGTCCCGGCAGGGGTGTAGGGTCTGGAAACACCATATATTTT
v_call: TRBV11-2; d_call: NA; clone_size: NA; j_call: TRBJ2-7; cdr3_aa: CASSSAGGRGTYEQYF; cdr3_nt: TGTGCCAGCAGCTCCGCCGGTGGAAGGGGAACCTACGAGCAGTACTTC
v_call: TRBV29-1; d_call: NA; clone_size: few; j_call: TRBJ2-7; cdr3_aa: CSVIEGIWYYEQYF; cdr3_nt: TGCAGCGTTATAGAGGGAATTTGGTATTACGAGCAGTACTTC
v_call: TRBV11-3; d_call: NA; clone_size: few; j_call: TRBJ2-3; cdr3_aa: CASSLGQGPTDTQYF; cdr3_nt: TGTGCCAGCAGCTTAGGCCAGGGCCCCACAGATACGCAGTATTTT
v_call: TRBV25-1; d_call: NA; clone_size: NA; j_call: TRBJ1-4; cdr3_aa: CASSELNINEKLFF; cdr3_nt: TGTGCCAGCAGTGAATTGAACATTAATGAAAAACTGTTTTTT